This T cell receptor beta chain was captured by sequencing in a study of glioma-infiltrating T cells after dendritic cell vaccination. Study information: Samples are from glioblastoma patients in Phase I and II dendritic cell vaccine trials. Notes on the study in general: Few patients contributed both blood and tumor specimens.

Input was 2 ug genomic DNA, or all available if less. Produced via immunoSEQ multiplex PCR; TCRdb's table is partial and in-frame only. The repertoire holds 65,000 to 80,000 clones, with around 90% as singletons. As for time point: after dendritic cell vaccination, including at tumor progression/relapse. Selection required adequate fresh-frozen tumor tissue plus more than two years' survival data. As for this clone: The antigen is not known.

Germline CDR1 and CDR2: MNHNS and SASEGT. This CDR3 is built from 17 residues. The source material was blood, sampled after dendritic cell vaccination. This receptor was obtained from a human donor with glioblastoma. V gene TRBV6-1 combines with J gene TRBJ2-5, with TRBD2 matching over 12 bases. The J call may be in error: the DNA end matches TRBJ2-7 better. The CDR3, as DNA: TGTGCCAGCAGTGGACTAGCGGGGGCTTCAATCTCCTACGAGCAGTACTTC. Residues: CASSGLAGASISYEQYF.